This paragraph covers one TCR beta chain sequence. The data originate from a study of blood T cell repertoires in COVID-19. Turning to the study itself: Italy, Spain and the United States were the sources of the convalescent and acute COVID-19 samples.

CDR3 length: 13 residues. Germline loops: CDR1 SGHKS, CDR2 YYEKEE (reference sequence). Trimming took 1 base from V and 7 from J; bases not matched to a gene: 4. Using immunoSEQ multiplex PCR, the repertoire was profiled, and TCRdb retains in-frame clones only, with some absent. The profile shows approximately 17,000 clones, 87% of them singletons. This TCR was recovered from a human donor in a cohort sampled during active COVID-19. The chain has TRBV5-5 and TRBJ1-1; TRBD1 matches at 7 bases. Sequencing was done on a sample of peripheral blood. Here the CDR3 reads CASSLSGGFEAFF. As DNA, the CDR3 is TGTGCCAGCAGCTTGTCAGGGGGTTTTGAAGCTTTCTTT.